This is a list of T cell receptor beta chains from one sample in a study of shared clonotypes between healthy human individuals. Using immunoSEQ multiplex PCR, the repertoire was profiled, and TCRdb retains in-frame clones only, with some absent. This table has around 700,000 clones, about 91% appearing once. The sample consisted of naive CD8+ T cells sorted from blood. The receptors derive from a man aged 25 to 40 in good health. Both conserved end residues are part of each CDR3. Only some rows state a clone size, as once, few, many or a class for expanded clones.

>TRBJ1-1|few|TRBV5-4
CASSFTGALNTEAFF
>TRBJ1-2|few|TRBV10-1
CASSESTGDGYTF
>TRBJ1-1|once|TRBV6-5
CASSYSNGPEAFF
>TRBJ2-1|NA|TRBV27
CAIRGGISSYNEQFF
>TRBJ2-1|NA|TRBV27
CASTLAGVGNEQFF
>TRBJ2-4|NA|TRBV29-1
CSVEADGGNIQYF
>TRBJ2-7|NA|TRBV7-6
CASSLAKRSEQYF
>TRBJ2-5|NA|TRBV7-8
CASSRTPGLAGETQYF
>TRBJ2-5|NA|TRBV20-1
CRTEQETQYF
>TRBJ1-2|NA|TRBV30
CAGFNDGYTF
>TRBJ1-1|NA|TRBV4-1
CASSQDGRENTEAFF
>TRBJ1-5|NA|TRBV7-9
CEPRGSPQPQHF
>TRBJ2-7|NA|TRBV28
CASSSLRTGLMSSYEQYF
>TRBJ2-5|NA|TRBV6-5
CASQEGETQYF
>TRBJ1-5|few|TRBV19
CASSIGADLQPQHF
>TRBJ2-1|NA|TRBV9
CASRAAGLPGDEQFF
>TRBJ2-7|NA|TRBV9
CASSVFPGDYEQYF
>TRBJ1-2|NA|TRBV5-5
CASSSGTDIYYGYTF